The clone carrying this T cell receptor beta chain was seen many times. The entry originates in a study of identical twins. The CDR3 has 14 amino acids. The V and J ends lost 4 bases and 6 bases respectively, with 13 bases between them. Germline V lookup: CDR1 SEHNR, CDR2 FQNEAQ (reference sequence). TCRdb used MiXCR to reprocess the 5' RACE reads, holding one entry per CDR3 protein. Of approximately 230,000 distinct CDR3 sequences in the sample, 5% to 7% were seen once. The same sample was also used in a study of T cells expressing NK-cell markers. That report notes: Researchers got TCR beta repertoires out of sorted CD3+CD56+NKG2C+, CD3+CD56+NKG2C- and CD3+CD56-NKG2C+ T cells. HCMV specificity of the expanded NKG2C+ T cell clones was not established.

The rearrangement joins TRBV7-9 to TRBJ2-1, with D tentatively TRBD1 (5 bases). The TCR originated in a woman between 18 and 29 years old in good health. The sample taken for sequencing was CD8+ T cells sorted from blood. CDR3: CASSSTDRFNEQFF. CDR3 coding DNA: TGTGCCAGCAGCTCGACAGACAGATTCAATGAGCAGTTCTTC.